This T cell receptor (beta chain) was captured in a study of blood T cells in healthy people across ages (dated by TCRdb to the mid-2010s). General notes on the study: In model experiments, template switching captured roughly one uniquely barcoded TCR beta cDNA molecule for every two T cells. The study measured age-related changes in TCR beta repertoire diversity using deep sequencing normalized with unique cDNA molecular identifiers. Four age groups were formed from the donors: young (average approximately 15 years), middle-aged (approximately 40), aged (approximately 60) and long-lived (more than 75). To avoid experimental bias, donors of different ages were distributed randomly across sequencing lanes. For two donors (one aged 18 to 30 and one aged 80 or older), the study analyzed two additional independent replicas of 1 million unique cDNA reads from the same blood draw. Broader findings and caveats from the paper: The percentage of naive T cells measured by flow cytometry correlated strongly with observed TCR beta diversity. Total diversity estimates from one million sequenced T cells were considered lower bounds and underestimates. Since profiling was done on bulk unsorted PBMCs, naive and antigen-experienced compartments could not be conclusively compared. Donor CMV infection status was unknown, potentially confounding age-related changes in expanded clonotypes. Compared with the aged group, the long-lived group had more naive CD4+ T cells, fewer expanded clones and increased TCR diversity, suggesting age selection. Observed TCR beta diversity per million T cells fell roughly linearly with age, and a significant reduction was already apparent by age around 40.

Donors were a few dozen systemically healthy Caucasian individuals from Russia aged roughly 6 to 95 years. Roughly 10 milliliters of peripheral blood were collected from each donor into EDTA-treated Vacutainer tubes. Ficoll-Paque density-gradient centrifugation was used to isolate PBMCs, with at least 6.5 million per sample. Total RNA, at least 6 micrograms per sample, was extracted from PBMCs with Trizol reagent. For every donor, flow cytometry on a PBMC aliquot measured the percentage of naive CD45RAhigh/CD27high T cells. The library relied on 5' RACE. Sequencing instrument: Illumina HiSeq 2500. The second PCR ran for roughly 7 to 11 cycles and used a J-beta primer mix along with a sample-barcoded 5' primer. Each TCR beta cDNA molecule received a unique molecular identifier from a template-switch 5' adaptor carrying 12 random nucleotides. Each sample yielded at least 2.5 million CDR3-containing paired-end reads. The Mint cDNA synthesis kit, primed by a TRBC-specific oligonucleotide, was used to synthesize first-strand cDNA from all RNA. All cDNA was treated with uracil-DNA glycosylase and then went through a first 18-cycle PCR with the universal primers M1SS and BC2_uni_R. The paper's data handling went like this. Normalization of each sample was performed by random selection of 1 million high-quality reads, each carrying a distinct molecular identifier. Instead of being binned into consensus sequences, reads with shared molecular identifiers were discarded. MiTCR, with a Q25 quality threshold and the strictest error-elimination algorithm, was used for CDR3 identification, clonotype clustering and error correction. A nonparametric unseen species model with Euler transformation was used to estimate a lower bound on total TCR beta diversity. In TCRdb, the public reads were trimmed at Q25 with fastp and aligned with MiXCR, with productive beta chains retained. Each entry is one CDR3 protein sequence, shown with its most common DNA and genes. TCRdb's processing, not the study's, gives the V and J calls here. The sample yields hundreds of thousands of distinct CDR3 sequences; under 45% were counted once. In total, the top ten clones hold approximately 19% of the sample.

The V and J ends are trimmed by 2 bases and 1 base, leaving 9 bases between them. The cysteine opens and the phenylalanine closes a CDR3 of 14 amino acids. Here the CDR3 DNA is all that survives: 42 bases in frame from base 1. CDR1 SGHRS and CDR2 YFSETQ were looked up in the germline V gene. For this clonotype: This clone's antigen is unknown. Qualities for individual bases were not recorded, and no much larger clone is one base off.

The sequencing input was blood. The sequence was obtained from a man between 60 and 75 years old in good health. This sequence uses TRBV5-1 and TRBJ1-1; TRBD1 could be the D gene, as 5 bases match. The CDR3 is CASSFGTANTEAFF. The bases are TGCGCCAGCAGCTTTGGGACTGCGAACACTGAAGCTTTCTTT. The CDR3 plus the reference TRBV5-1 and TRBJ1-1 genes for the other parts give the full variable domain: KAGVTQTPRYLIKTRGQQVTLSCSPISGHRSVSWYQQTPGQGLQFLFEYFSETQRNKGNFPGRFSGRQFSNSRSEMNVSTLELGDSALYLCASSFGTANTEAFFGQGTRLTVV.